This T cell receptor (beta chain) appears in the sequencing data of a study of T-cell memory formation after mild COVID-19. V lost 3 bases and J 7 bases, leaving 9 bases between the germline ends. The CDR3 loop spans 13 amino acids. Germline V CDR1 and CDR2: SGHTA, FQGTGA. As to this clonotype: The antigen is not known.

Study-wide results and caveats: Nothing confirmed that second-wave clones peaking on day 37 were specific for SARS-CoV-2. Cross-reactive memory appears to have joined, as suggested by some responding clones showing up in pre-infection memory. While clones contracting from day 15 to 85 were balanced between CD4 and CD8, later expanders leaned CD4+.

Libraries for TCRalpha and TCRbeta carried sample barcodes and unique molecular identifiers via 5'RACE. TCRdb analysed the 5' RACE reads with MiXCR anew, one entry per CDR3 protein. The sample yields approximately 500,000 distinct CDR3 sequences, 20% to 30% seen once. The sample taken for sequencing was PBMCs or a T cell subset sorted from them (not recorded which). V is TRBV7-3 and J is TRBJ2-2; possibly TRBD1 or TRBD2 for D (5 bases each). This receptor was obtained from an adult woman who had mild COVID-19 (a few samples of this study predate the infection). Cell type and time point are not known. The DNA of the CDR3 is TGTGCCAGCAGCTTCGAGGGGATCGGGGAGCTGTTTTTT. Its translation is CASSFEGIGELFF.